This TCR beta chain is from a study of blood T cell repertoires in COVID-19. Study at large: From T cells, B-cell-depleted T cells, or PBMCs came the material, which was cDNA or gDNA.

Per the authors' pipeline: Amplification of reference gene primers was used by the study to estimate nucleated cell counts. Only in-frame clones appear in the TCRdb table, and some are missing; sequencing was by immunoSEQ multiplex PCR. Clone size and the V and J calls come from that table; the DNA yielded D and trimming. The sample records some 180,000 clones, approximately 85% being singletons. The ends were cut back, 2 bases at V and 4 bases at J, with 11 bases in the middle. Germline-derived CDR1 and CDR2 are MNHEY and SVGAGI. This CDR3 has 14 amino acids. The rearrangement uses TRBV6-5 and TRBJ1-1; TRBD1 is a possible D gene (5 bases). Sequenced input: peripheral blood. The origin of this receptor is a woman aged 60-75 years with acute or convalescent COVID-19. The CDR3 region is CASSYLLGGTEAFF. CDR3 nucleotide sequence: TGTGCCAGCAGTTACCTCCTGGGGGGCACTGAAGCTTTCTTT.